The present T cell receptor beta chain was sequenced within a study of T cell responses to AZD1222 COVID-19 vaccine (dated by TCRdb to about 2021). Broadly, across the study: A total of just over 230 trial participants underwent TCR sequencing, of whom about 200 had received two doses of AZD1222 and 26 had received two doses of the MenACWY control vaccine. Trial participants were enrolled by age into 18-55, 56-69 and 70-plus year subgroups, with around 140, 26 and 57 TCR-sequenced participants respectively. Overall study outcomes, separate from this receptor: Vaccine-associated CD4 TCRs spanned the whole spike protein, with dominant responses in regions 160-218 and 743-854. In the small 56-69-year group, the increase in depth fell short of significance, most likely because of low power. Because no samples from the day 14 peak response were available, repertoires could be characterized only after the peak T cell response. A significant rise in spike-specific TCR breadth and depth was observed after two AZD1222 doses relative to day 0 and relative to MenACWY recipients. Participants were mostly white British and included more females than males, and it was suggested by the authors that clonal diversity may have been underestimated. Conclusions about previously exposed vaccinees are limited, since just a handful of AZD1222 recipients were seropositive for SARS-CoV-2 at baseline. Nearly half of unique spike-specific TCRs reportedly recognized epitopes outside regions mutated in the B.1.351 and B.1.1.7 variants.

The CDR3 regions of human TCRbeta chains were subjected to immunosequencing. Regarding the original processing steps: TCRs in the repertoires were matched against a reference library of SARS-CoV-2-specific TCRs that had been generated with the MIRA antigen-specificity platform. Breadth was defined as the fraction of unique TCRs that were SARS-CoV-2-associated, and depth was defined as the fraction of total T cells that were SARS-CoV-2-associated. Using the MIRA data, every spike-specific TCR was mapped to the spike region that the TCR reacted to and assigned to either a CD4 or a CD8 class. Log10-transformed breadth and depth values were compared by one-way ANOVA with Sidak's multiple comparisons tests. This immuneACCESS table, as held by TCRdb, lists in-frame sequences with V and J called but not all clones. Of the missing ones, under half trace to an unresolved V gene in checked studies; the others have no known cause. For V, J and clone size, that table is used; D and trimming come from the DNA. Present in this sample are about 130,000 clones, 85% to 95% of which were seen just once. The leading ten clones occupy approximately 7% of the sample.

Taken with the paper, the label for time point translates to: about 28 days (+/-7) after the second vaccine dose. AZD1222 recipients with second doses at about 4 weeks or about 12 weeks were pooled, because spike-specific TCR depth and breadth did not differ between schedules. The vaccinee samples were drawn from two UK trials, COV001 and COV002, one of which was a single-blind randomized controlled phase 2/3 trial testing AZD1222 (ChAdOx1 nCoV-19) in healthy adults. For TCRbeta chain sequencing, PBMC samples were collected from trial participants at day 0 and at day 28 after the second dose. Reading from cysteine to phenylalanine, the CDR3 counts 15 amino acids. The entry retains the CDR3 DNA only, 45 bases that are in frame from base 1. Compared with germline, V lacks 3 bases and J lacks 5 bases; bases without a gene match: 7. CDR1 and CDR2 were assigned from the germline V gene (reference sequence) as PRHDT and FYEKMQ.

A note on this clone: Its antigen is currently not known. Base qualities are not at hand, and no much larger clone is one base apart.

The receptor comes from an adult who received the AZD1222 COVID-19 vaccine. The input for sequencing was peripheral blood, taken 28 days after the second AZD1222 dose. Recombination connected TRBV13 to TRBJ2-7; 10 bases in the junction line up with TRBD2. The CDR3 loop reads CASSFLLAGRDEQYF. The sequenced DNA: TGTGCCAGCAGCTTCCTACTAGCGGGGAGGGACGAGCAGTACTTC.